Each of the 23 T cell receptor beta chains below was sequenced from the same sample in a study of blood T cell repertoires in COVID-19. Sequenced by immunoSEQ multiplex PCR; TCRdb stores in-frame clones only, minus some. Of 250,000 to 350,000 clones listed, around 82% were seen once; the top ten hold 15% to 19%. Sequencing was carried out using peripheral blood. Receptor source: a person aged 65-85 years with COVID-19, enrolled during active disease.

The chain is built from TRBV24-1 and TRBJ1-2, with 7 bases matching TRBD1. The germline V gene encodes CDR1 KGHDR and CDR2 SFDVKD. The CDR3 consists of 15 residues. The ends lost 7 bases at V and 2 bases at J; junction bases unmatched: 9. The CDR3 region has the DNA TGTGCCACCAGAACACCCCCGGACAGGAACTATGGCTACACCTTC. Translating it yields CATRTPPDRNYGYTF.

The rearrangement links TRBV7-2 to TRBJ1-6; the D is unclear. V dropped 8 bases and J dropped 9 bases, with 17 bases sitting between them. The germline CDR1 and CDR2 sequences are SGHTA and FQGNSA. The CDR3 runs to 14 residues. The CDR3 loop reads CASRSPNVRSPLHF. The CDR3 coding sequence is TGTGCCAGCCGATCCCCTAACGTTCGTTCACCCCTCCACTTT.

The V and J genes are TRBV7-3 and TRBJ2-1; 9 bases are shared with TRBD1. V shed 5 bases and J 5 bases; nucleotides not matched to a gene: 7. The CDR3 totals 15 residues. The germline gives CDR1 SGHTA, CDR2 FQGTGA. The CDR3 nucleotides are TGTGCCAGCAGCCCCGGGACAGGGTGGGACAATGAGCAGTTCTTC. It codes for CASSPGTGWDNEQFF. The variable domain in full, with the rest retrieved from reference TRBV7-3 and TRBJ2-1, is GAGVSQTPSNKVTEKGKYVELRCDPISGHTALYWYRQSLGQGPEFLIYFQGTGAADDSGLPNDRFFAVRPEGSVSTLKIQRTERGDSAVYLCASSPGTGWDNEQFFGPGTRLTVL.

The chain uses TRBV28 and TRBJ2-4; TRBD2 matches 7 bases. From germline, CDR1 is MDHEN and CDR2 SYDVKM. This CDR3 region has 15 residues. V was clipped by 6 bases and J by 2 bases; unmatched bases: 7. The CDR3 sequence: CASSLAGAPKNIQYF. The CDR3 coding sequence is TGTGCCAGCAGCTTAGCGGGCGCCCCCAAAAACATTCAGTACTTC.

The chain carries TRBV2 and TRBJ1-2; D gene ambiguous. The CDR3 covers 15 residues. Germline CDR1 is SNHLY and CDR2 is FYNNEI. V was clipped by 2 bases and J by 4 bases, with 14 bases between them. The CDR3 DNA reads TGTGCCAGCAGTGAAACCCCCTCTCAACTCTATGGCTACACCTTC. This sequence encodes CASSETPSQLYGYTF.

This clone showed up just a few times. V usage is TRBV28 and J usage is TRBJ2-5, with TRBD1 identical over 10 bases. Germline CDR1 reads MDHEN; CDR2 reads SYDVKM. V shed 6 bases and J 5 bases; nucleotides not matched to a gene: 6. The CDR3 contains 14 residues. CDR3 protein: CASSSDRGQETQYF. The CDR3 coding sequence is TGTGCCAGCAGCTCAGACAGGGGGCAGGAGACCCAGTACTTC.

Comment on this clone: This same CDR3 is encoded by further DNA sequences in the sample. The chain uses TRBV3-1 (or the pseudogene TRBV3-2) and TRBJ2-5; 11 positions match TRBD2. Germline CDR1 and CDR2: LGHDT and YNNKEL (reference sequence). The J segment lost 4 bases and the V segment lost 1 base, leaving 5 bases of the junction unmatched. The CDR3 extends over 16 amino acids. This chain's CDR3 is CASSQGFSGGAETQYF. CDR3 coding DNA: TGTGCCAGCAGCCAAGGGTTTAGCGGGGGGGCAGAGACCCAGTACTTC.

The rearrangement links TRBV18 to TRBJ1-1; the D gene is possibly TRBD1 (6 bases). The germline V gene has CDR1 KGHSH and CDR2 LQKENI. The CDR3 runs to 14 residues. Between the trimmed V and J ends, which lost 1 base and 1 base, there was a span of 7 bases. CDR3 residues: CASSPRRGNTEAFF. CDR3 DNA sequence: TGTGCCAGCTCACCACGCAGGGGGAACACTGAAGCTTTCTTT.

This clone was detected only a few times. This chain links TRBV27 with TRBJ2-5, with a possible D match to TRBD2 (7 bases). The V end was cut by 2 bases, the J end by 4 bases, with 20 bases between. The CDR3 contains 17 residues. Germline CDR1 is MNHEY and CDR2 is SMNVEV (reference sequence). The CDR3 coding sequence is TGTGCCAGCAGTTTAAAATTCGGGGGGCGCTTTCTAGAGACCCAGTACTTC. It encodes CASSLKFGGRFLETQYF.

The DNA for the CDR3 is TGTGCCAGCTCCTGGAGTCCCTACAATGAGCAGTTCTTC. Encoded protein: CASSWSPYNEQFF. The chain joins TRBV2 to TRBJ2-1; D is unresolved. Germline V CDR1 and CDR2: SNHLY, FYNNEI. Trimming took 8 bases from V and 2 from J, leaving 10 bases between them. The CDR3 consists of 13 residues.

The chain has TRBV7-2 and TRBJ2-4, with 10 bases lining up with TRBD2. V dropped 0 bases and J dropped 9; count of bases not matched to a gene: 11. CDR1 is SGHTA and CDR2 is FQGNSA in the germline V gene. The CDR3 has 17 amino acids. The chain's CDR3 is CASSLARTSGSSGIQYF. CDR3 bases: TGTGCCAGCAGCTTAGCGAGGACTAGCGGAAGTTCTGGCATTCAGTACTTC.

This clone came up once. The CDR3 DNA is TGTGCCAGCATGTCTGAAACAGAGACCCCCATGAACACTGAAGCTTTCTTT. Its translation is CASMSETETPMNTEAFF. J is TRBJ1-1 and V is TRBV28; D gene unclear. CDR1 and CDR2 from the germline V gene are MDHEN and SYDVKM. Trimming pared 7 bases from V and 0 bases from J, leaving 21 bases between. This CDR3 is built from 17 residues.

The chain links TRBV28 to TRBJ2-1; no reliable D call. Looked up from germline, CDR1 is MDHEN and CDR2 is SYDVKM. V was clipped by 7 bases and J by 0 bases, with 10 bases between them. The CDR3 loop spans 14 amino acids. The CDR3: CASIYASSYNEQFF. The CDR3 region has the DNA TGTGCCAGCATTTACGCGAGCTCCTACAATGAGCAGTTCTTC.

This chain links TRBV11-3 with TRBJ2-7; TRBD1 matches at 9 bases. CDR3 length: 15 amino acids. Trimming at V came to 5 bases and at J to 1 base, leaving 6 bases not matched to a gene. Germline CDR1 is SGHNT and CDR2 is YENEEA. CDR3 sequence (DNA): TGTGCCAGCAGCACACCGGGACAGGGTTCCTACGAGCAGTACTTC. Protein: CASSTPGQGSYEQYF.

V is TRBV5-1 and J is TRBJ2-3; TRBD2 agrees at 11 bases. J was trimmed by 2 bases and V by 2 bases; bases with no gene match: 4. Germline CDR1 is SGHRS and CDR2 is YFSETQ. The CDR3 covers 16 residues. The CDR3 region has the DNA TGCGCCAGCAGCTTTAGCGGGGGGGGACTCACAGATACGCAGTATTTT. Translating it yields CASSFSGGGLTDTQYF.

The chain employs TRBV7-9 and TRBJ1-1; D gene ambiguous. CDR1 SEHNR and CDR2 FQNEAQ come from the germline V gene (reference sequence). The CDR3 totals 13 residues. Trimming took 6 bases from V and 1 from J, leaving 9 bases between them. CDR3 in amino acids: CASRSRGNTEAFF. Written as DNA, the CDR3 is TGTGCCAGCAGATCGCGAGGGAACACTGAAGCTTTCTTT. Drawing the rest from reference TRBV7-9 and TRBJ1-1, the complete variable domain is DTGVSQNPRHKITKRGQNVTFRCDPISEHNRLYWYRQTLGQGPEFLTYFQNEAQLEKSRLLSDRFSAERPKGSFSTLEIQRTEQGDSAMYLCASRSRGNTEAFFGQGTRLTVV.

V and J are TRBV6-4 and TRBJ2-5; tentatively, D is TRBD1 (6 bases). The CDR3 runs to 14 residues. The germline CDR1 and CDR2 sequences are MRHNA and SNTAGT. Trimming cost V 8 bases and J 0 bases, with 13 bases left between them. CDR3 sequence reads: CASPGTKYQETQYF. CDR3 sequence (DNA): TGTGCCAGCCCCGGGACAAAGTACCAAGAGACCCAGTACTTC.

The gene calls are TRBV19 and TRBJ2-7; 9 bases are shared with TRBD1. Trimming cost V 6 bases and J 5 bases; bases outside gene matches: 17. Germline values: CDR1 LNHDA, CDR2 SQIVND (reference sequence). This CDR3 is built from 17 residues. CDR3 nucleotide sequence: TGTGCCAGTAGCCTAAATTCTCATCGGGACAGGGCGGACGAGCAGTACTTC. This translates into CASSLNSHRDRADEQYF.

This chain links TRBV12-3 or TRBV12-4 with TRBJ1-6, with D hard to call. This CDR3 region has 13 residues. Trimming cost V 1 base and J 10 bases, with 8 bases left between them. CDR3 sequence reads: CASSLVEQSPLHF. In nucleotides, the CDR3 is TGTGCCAGCAGTTTAGTGGAGCAGTCACCCCTCCACTTT.

This sequence joins TRBV6-5 and TRBJ1-3; D unclear. From germline, CDR1 is MNHEY and CDR2 SVGAGI. The CDR3 covers 14 residues. V was shortened by 6 bases and J by 0 bases, with 9 bases between the two germline ends. CDR3 sequence (DNA): TGTGCCAGCAGGGTCTACGGCTCTGGAAACACCATATATTTT. Translating it yields CASRVYGSGNTIYF.

This chain joins TRBV24-1 and TRBJ2-3, with 10 bases that match TRBD2. Germline V lookup: CDR1 KGHDR, CDR2 SFDVKD. CDR3 length: 15 residues. V dropped 2 bases and J dropped 4; count of bases not matched to a gene: 2. The DNA of the CDR3 is TGTGCCACCAGTGATTGGACTAGCGGAGCAGATACGCAGTATTTT. Translating it yields CATSDWTSGADTQYF.

This chain connects TRBV2 to TRBJ2-6; D perhaps matches TRBD1 (6 bases). Germline V lookup: CDR1 SNHLY, CDR2 FYNNEI. The CDR3 is 14 residues long. Between the trimmed V and J ends, which lost 6 bases and 1 base, there was a span of 7 bases. The CDR3 region has the DNA TGTGCCAGCAGAGGGGGATCTGGGGCCAACGTCCTGACTTTC. Its protein is CASRGGSGANVLTF.

This sequence joins TRBV2 and TRBJ1-5; D unclear. Germline CDR1 SNHLY, CDR2 FYNNEI. This CDR3 has 13 residues. The ends were cut back, 4 bases at V and 1 base at J, with 5 bases in the middle. In nucleotides, the CDR3 is TGTGCCAGCAGTGTAGTAAGCAATCAGCCCCAGCATTTT. Encoded protein: CASSVVSNQPQHF.